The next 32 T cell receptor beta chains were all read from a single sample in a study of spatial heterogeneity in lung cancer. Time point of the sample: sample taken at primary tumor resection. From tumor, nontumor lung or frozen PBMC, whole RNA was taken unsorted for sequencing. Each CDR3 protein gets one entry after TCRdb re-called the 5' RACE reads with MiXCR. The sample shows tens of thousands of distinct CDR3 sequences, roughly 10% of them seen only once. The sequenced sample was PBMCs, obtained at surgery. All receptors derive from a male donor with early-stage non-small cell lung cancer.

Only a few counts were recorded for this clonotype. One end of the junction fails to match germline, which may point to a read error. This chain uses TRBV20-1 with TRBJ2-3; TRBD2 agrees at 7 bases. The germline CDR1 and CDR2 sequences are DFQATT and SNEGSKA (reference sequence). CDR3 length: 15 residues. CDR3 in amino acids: CSARGASGATDTQYF. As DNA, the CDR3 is TGCAGTGCGAGAGGGGCCAGCGGGGCCACAGATACGCAGTATTTT.

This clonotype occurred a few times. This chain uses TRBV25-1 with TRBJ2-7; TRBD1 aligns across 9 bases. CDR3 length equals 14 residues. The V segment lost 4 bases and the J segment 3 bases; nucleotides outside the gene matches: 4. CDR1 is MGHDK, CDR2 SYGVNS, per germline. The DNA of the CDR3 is TGTGCCAGCAGTGGAGGACAGGGGAGCTACGAGCAGTACTTC. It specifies CASSGGQGSYEQYF.

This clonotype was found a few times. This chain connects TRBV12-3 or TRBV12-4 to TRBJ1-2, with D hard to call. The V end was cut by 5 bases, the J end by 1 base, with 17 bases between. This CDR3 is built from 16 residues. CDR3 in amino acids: CASSQWAWDSNYGYTF. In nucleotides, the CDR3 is TGTGCCAGCAGTCAATGGGCCTGGGATAGTAACTATGGCTACACCTTC.

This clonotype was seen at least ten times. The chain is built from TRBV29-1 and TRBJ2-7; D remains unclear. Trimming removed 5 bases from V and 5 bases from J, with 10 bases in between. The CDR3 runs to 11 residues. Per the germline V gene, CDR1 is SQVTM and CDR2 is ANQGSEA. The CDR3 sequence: CSVTELDEQYF. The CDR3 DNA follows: TGCAGCGTTACGGAGTTGGACGAGCAGTACTTC.

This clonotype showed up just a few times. Written as DNA, the CDR3 is TGCAGCGTGCATGGACAGGGGGCTAAAGAGACCCAGTACTTC. Translating it yields CSVHGQGAKETQYF. V usage is TRBV29-1 and J usage is TRBJ2-5, with 11 positions matching TRBD1. Germline-derived CDR1 and CDR2 are SQVTM and ANQGSEA. V lost 6 bases, J lost 3 bases, and 6 bases stayed unmatched. The CDR3 has 14 residues.

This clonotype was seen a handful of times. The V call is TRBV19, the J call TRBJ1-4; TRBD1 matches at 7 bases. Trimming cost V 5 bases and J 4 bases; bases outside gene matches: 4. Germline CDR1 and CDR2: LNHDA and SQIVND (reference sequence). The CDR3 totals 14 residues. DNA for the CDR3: TGTGCCAGTAGTGTCCGGGACAGTAATGAAAAACTGTTTTTT. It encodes CASSVRDSNEKLFF.

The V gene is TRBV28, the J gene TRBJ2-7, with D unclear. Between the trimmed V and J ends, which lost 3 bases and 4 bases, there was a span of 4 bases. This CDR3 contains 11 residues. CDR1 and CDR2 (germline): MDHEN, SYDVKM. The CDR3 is CASSLKYEQYF. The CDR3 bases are TGTGCCAGCAGTTTGAAGTACGAGCAGTACTTC.

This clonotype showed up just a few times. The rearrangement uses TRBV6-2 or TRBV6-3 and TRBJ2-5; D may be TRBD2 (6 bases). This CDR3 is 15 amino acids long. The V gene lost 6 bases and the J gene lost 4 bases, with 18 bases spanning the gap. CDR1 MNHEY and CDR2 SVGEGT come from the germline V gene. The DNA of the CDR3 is TGTGCCAGCAGCCCCCCCGGGGGAGGCCGAGAGACCCAGTACTTC. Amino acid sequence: CASSPPGGGRETQYF.

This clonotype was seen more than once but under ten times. This CDR3 reads CAISENRGGASGANVLTF. The CDR3 DNA reads as TGTGCCATCAGTGAGAACAGGGGAGGGGCCTCTGGGGCCAACGTCCTGACTTTC. The V call is TRBV10-3, the J call TRBJ2-6; possibly TRBD1 or TRBD2 for D (7 bases each). V gave up 2 bases and J gave up 0 bases, with 14 bases separating them. CDR1 is ENHRY, CDR2 SYGVKD, per germline. This CDR3 contains 18 residues.

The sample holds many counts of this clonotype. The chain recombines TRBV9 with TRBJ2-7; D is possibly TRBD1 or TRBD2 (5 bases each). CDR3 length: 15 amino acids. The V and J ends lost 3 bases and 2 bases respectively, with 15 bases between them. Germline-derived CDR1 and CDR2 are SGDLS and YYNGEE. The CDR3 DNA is TGTGCCAGCAGCGCCGGCTTTGGGGGAGCCTACGAGCAGTACTTC. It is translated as CASSAGFGGAYEQYF.

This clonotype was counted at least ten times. The CDR3 DNA reads as TGTGCCGAAGAGGGGACAGCCAAAGAGACCCAGTACTTC. Its translation: CAEEGTAKETQYF. The chain links TRBV7-9 to TRBJ2-5; 7 nucleotides match TRBD1. The CDR3 length is 13 residues. In germline, CDR1 is SEHNR, CDR2 FQNEAQ (reference sequence). Trimming cost V 11 bases and J 3 bases; bases outside gene matches: 9.

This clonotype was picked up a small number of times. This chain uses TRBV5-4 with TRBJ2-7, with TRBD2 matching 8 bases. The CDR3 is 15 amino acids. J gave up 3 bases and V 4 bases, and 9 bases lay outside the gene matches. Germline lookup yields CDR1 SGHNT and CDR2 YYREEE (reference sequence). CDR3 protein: CASSAGAGAFYEQYF. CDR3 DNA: TGTGCCAGCAGCGCAGGAGCGGGAGCGTTCTACGAGCAGTACTTC.

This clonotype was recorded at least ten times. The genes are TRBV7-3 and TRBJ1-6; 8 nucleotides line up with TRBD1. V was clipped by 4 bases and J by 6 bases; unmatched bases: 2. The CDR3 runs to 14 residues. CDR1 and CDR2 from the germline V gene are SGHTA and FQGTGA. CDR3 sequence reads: CASSSTGGNSPLHF. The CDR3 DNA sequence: TGTGCCAGCAGCTCCACAGGGGGTAATTCACCCCTCCACTTT.

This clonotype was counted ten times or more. The DNA of the CDR3 is TGCAGTGCTAGATCGTCCCACGACTACGAGCAGTACTTC. Its translation is CSARSSHDYEQYF. This chain uses TRBV20-1 with TRBJ2-7, with D unclear. The CDR3 covers 13 residues. Trimming left V 2 bases short and J 3 bases short, with 11 bases between. CDR1 is DFQATT and CDR2 is SNEGSKA in the germline V gene (reference sequence).

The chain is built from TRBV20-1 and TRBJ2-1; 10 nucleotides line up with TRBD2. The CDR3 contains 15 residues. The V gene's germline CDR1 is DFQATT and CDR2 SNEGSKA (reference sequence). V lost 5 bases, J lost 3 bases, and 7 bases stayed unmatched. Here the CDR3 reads CSASYSGRDYNEQFF. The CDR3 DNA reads TGCAGTGCTTCATACAGCGGGAGGGACTACAATGAGCAGTTCTTC.

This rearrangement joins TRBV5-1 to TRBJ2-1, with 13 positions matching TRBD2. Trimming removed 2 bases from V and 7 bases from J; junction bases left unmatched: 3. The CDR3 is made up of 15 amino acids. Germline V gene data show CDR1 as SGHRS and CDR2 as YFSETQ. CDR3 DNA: TGCGCCAGCAGCTTACTAGCGGGGGGGCGGAATGAGCAGTTCTTC. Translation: CASSLLAGGRNEQFF.

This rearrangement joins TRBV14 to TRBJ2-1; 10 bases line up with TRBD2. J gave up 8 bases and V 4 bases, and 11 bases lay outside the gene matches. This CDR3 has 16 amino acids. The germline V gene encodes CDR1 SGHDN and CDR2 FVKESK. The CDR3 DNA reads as TGTGCCAGCAGCCCCATACTAGCGGGGCGTGGGGATGAGCAGTTCTTC. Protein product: CASSPILAGRGDEQFF.

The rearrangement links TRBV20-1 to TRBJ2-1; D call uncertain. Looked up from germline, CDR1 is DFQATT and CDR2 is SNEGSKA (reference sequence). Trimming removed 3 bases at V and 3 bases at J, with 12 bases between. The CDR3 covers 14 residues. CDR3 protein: CSASSRTSYNEQFF. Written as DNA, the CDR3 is TGCAGTGCTAGCTCTAGGACGAGCTACAATGAGCAGTTCTTC.

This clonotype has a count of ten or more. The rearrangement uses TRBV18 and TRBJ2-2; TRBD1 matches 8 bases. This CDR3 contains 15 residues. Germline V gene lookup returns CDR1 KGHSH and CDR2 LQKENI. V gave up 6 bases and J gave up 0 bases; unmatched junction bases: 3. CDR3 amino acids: CASSRDRPNTGELFF. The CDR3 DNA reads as TGTGCCAGCTCCCGGGACAGGCCGAACACCGGGGAGCTGTTTTTT.

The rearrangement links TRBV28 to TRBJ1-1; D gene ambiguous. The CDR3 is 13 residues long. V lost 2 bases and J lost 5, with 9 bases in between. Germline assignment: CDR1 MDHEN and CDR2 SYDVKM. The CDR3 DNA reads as TGTGCCAGCAGTTTAAGGGAGGGAACTGAAGCTTTCTTT. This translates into CASSLREGTEAFF.

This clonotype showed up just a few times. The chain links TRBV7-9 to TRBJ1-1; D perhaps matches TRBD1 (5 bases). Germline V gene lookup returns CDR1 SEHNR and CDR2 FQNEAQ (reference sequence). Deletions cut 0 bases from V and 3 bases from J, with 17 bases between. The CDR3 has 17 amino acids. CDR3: CASSLARDLWGDTEAFF. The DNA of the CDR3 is TGTGCCAGCAGCTTAGCCCGGGACCTATGGGGCGACACTGAAGCTTTCTTT.

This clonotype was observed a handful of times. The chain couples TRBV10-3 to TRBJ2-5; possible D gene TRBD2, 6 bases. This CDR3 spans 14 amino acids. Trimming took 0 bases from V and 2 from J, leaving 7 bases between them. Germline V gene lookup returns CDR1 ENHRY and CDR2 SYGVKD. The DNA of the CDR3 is TGTGCCATCAGTGAGTCGGCGGGGCAAGAGACCCAGTACTTC. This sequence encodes CAISESAGQETQYF.

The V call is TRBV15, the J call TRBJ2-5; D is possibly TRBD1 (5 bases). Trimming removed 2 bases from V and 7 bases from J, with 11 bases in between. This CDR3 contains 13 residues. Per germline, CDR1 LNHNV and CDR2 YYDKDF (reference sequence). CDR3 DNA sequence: TGTGCCACCAGCAGACAGGGATCGGGGACCCAGTACTTC. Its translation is CATSRQGSGTQYF.

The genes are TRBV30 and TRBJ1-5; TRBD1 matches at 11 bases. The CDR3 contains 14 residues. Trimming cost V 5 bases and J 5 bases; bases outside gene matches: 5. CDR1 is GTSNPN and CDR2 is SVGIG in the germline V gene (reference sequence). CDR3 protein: CAWSTGQGDQPQHF. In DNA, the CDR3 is TGTGCCTGGTCTACGGGACAGGGGGATCAGCCCCAGCATTTT. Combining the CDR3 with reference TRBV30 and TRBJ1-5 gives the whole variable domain SQTIHQWPATLVQPVGSPLSLECTVEGTSNPNLYWYRQAAGRGLQLLFYSVGIGQISSEVPQNLSASRPQDRQFILSSKKLLLSDSGFYLCAWSTGQGDQPQHFGDGTRLSIL.

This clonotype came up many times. The CDR3 sequence is CASSLSAGMNTEAFF. DNA of the CDR3: TGTGCCAGCAGCTTATCGGCAGGAATGAACACTGAAGCTTTCTTT. The rearrangement links TRBV7-9 to TRBJ1-1; D is unresolved. The V and J ends lost 2 bases and 0 bases respectively, with 10 bases between them. Germline CDR1 and CDR2: SEHNR and FQNEAQ (reference sequence). The CDR3 extends over 15 amino acids. The full variable domain, rest sourced from reference TRBV7-9 and TRBJ1-1, is DTGVSQNPRHKITKRGQNVTFRCDPISEHNRLYWYRQTLGQGPEFLTYFQNEAQLEKSRLLSDRFSAERPKGSFSTLEIQRTEQGDSAMYLCASSLSAGMNTEAFFGQGTRLTVV.

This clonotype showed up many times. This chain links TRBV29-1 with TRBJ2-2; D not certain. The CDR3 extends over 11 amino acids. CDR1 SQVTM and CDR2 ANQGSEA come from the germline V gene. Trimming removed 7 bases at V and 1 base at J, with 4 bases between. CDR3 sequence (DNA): TGCAGCGCTAAGAACACCGGGGAGCTGTTTTTT. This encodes CSAKNTGELFF.

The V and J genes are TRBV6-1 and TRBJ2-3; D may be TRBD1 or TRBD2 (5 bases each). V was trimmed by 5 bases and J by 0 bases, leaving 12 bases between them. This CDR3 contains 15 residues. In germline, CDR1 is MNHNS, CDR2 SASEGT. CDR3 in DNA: TGTGCCAGCAGTTACCGGGACCCTAGCACAGATACGCAGTATTTT. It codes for CASSYRDPSTDTQYF.

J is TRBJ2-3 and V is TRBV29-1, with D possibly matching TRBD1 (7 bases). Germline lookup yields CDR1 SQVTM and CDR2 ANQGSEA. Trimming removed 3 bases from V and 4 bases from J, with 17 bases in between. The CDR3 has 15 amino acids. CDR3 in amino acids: CSVEGGTEGPDTQYF. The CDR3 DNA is TGCAGCGTTGAGGGCGGGACAGAGGGCCCAGATACGCAGTATTTT.

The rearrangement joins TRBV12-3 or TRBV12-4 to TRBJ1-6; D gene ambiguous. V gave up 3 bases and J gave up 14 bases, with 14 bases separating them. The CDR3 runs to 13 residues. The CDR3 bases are TGTGCCAGCAGTTTCAGTCCGCTCTCAACCCTCCACTTT. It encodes CASSFSPLSTLHF.

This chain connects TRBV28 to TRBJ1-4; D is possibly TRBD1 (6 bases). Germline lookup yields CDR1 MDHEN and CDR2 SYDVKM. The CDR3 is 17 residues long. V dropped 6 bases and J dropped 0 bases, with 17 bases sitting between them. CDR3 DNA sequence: TGTGCCAGCAGACCTACGGACAGCCCTGCAACTAATGAAAAACTGTTTTTT. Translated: CASRPTDSPATNEKLFF.

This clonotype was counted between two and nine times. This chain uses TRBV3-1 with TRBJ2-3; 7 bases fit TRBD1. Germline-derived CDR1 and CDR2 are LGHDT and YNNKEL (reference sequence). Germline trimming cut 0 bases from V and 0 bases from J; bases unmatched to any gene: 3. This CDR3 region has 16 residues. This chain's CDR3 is CASSQDATGSTDTQYF. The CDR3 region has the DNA TGTGCCAGCAGCCAAGATGCGACAGGGAGCACAGATACGCAGTATTTT.

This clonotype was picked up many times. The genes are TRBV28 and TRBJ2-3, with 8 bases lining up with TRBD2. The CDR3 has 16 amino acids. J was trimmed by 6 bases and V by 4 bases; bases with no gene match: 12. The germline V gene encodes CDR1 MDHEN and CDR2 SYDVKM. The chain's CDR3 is CASSSRSGGLVDTQYF. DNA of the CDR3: TGTGCCAGCAGTTCCCGAAGCGGGGGCCTTGTTGATACGCAGTATTTT.